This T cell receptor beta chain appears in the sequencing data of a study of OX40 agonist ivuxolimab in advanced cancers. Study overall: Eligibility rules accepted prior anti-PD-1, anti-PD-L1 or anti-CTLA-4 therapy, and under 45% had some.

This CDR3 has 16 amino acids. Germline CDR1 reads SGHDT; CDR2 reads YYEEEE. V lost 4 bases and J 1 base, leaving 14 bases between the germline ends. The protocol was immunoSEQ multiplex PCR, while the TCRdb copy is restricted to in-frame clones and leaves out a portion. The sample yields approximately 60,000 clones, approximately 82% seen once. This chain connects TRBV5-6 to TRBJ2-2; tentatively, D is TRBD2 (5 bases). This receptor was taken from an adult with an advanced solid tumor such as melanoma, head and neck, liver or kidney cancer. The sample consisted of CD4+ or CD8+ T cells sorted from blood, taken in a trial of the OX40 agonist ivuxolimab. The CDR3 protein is CASSIFGGGNTGELFF. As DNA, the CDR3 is TGTGCCAGCAGCATTTTCGGAGGCGGGAACACCGGGGAGCTGTTTTTT.